These T cell receptor beta chains were read from a single sample in a study of shared clonotypes between healthy human individuals. The protocol was immunoSEQ multiplex PCR, while the TCRdb copy is restricted to in-frame clones and leaves out a portion. The sample carries 1.4 million or so clones, around 98.5% recorded once. Sequenced material: naive CD4+ T cells sorted from blood. The receptors come from a man aged 25-45 years in good health. CDR3s include the opening cysteine and the closing phenylalanine or tryptophan.

v_call	j_call	cdr3_aa
TRBV13	TRBJ2-7	CASSPRAGDSYEQYF
TRBV18	TRBJ1-1	CASSPPGTGEAFF
TRBV5-1	TRBJ2-1	CASSLGLENEQFF
TRBV11-2	TRBJ2-7	CASSLYGASEQYF
TRBV19	TRBJ1-3	CASSIGGSGNTIYF
TRBV29-1	TRBJ1-1	CSVDRGEAEAFF
TRBV19	TRBJ1-5	CASSKTGVKEQPQHF
TRBV7-9	TRBJ2-5	CASSFFRQEETQYF
TRBV20-1	TRBJ2-3	CSARTVDTQYF
TRBV7-9	TRBJ1-1	CASSLGQGATEAFF
TRBV6-4	TRBJ2-7	CASSEQAGSRYEQYF
TRBV5-1	TRBJ2-2	CASSLTGHTGELFF
TRBV29-1	TRBJ2-2	CGVRERASGSTGELFF
TRBV4-3	TRBJ1-4	CASSQDQTREKLFF
TRBV27	TRBJ2-7	CASSPPGFYEQYF
TRBV7-3	TRBJ2-2	CASSLGRNTGELFF
TRBV5-1	TRBJ2-2	CASDAGTSGFPGPGELFF
TRBV5-1	TRBJ2-1	CASSLYLGDRLTNEQFF
TRBV28	TRBJ1-1	CASSSLKAFF
TRBV18	TRBJ2-3	CASSGRGTDTQYF
TRBV7-9	TRBJ2-7	CASSLDEPVYEQYF
TRBV28	TRBJ1-5	CASSSHVQSQPQHF
TRBV4-3	TRBJ1-2	CASSQDWGTHRLGYTF
TRBV5-1	TRBJ1-5	CASSLDSVSNQPQHF
TRBV4-3	TRBJ2-1	CASSQTLADSLYNEQFF
TRBV29-1	TRBJ2-1	CRAGIVNEQFF
TRBV11-1	TRBJ1-2	CASSSSMGENGYTF
TRBV29-1	TRBJ1-1	CSVGETGGTEAFF
TRBV5-4	TRBJ1-4	CASSFGTAVNEKLFF
TRBV11-2	TRBJ2-1	CASRNTRHEQFF
TRBV5-4	TRBJ1-2	CASSLALTPSYTF